One T cell receptor (beta chain) is described in this entry. This clonotype occurred many times. Its antigen remains undetermined. Qualities for individual bases were not recorded, and no much larger clone is one base off. Only healthy Caucasian donors were included. The twin cohort consisted of three pairs of female monozygotic twins, all aged about 18 to 29 years. CD4+ and CD8+ T cell populations were isolated with positive isolation kits from Invitrogen. The entry originates in a study of identical twins (dated by TCRdb to 2015 to 2016). Regarding the study in general: To test whether fetal clonotypes persist, this study deep-sequenced TCR alpha and beta repertoires from monozygotic twins, from unrelated adults of various ages, and from cord blood. To rule out contamination, the twin experiments were replicated at different times with different library preparation protocols. On the study overall, not on this receptor specifically: Compared with coincidental sharing between unrelated individuals, out-of-frame TCR alpha sequences shared between twins had an excess of sequences with low generation probability. Abundant cord blood beta clonotypes had fewer insertions, young adult naive repertoires showed a similar but weaker trend, and memory repertoires showed no such trend. A weaker excess of twin sharing was found in beta out-of-frame sequences because the signal-to-noise ratio was lowered by fewer shared sequences. Because the same donors could not be followed over many years, conclusions were based on cross-sectional statistical analysis. Invariant T cells such as MAIT and iNKT could partly confound zero-insertion analyses, though diverse VJ usage argued against this for most clonotypes. Out-of-frame TCR alpha sharing in monozygotic twins was systematically underestimated by recombination models, whereas sharing between unrelated individuals was in agreement with the recombination models.

Libraries were made using 5' RACE. Reads for this sample came from an Illumina HiSeq 2000. Template switching added a universal primer binding site, and the final cDNA carried a unique molecular identifier that allowed TCR cDNA molecules to be counted accurately. First-strand cDNA for TCR alpha and beta chains was synthesized from specific primers in the conserved constant-segment region. To control for contamination, every cDNA library was double barcoded, receiving both a SMART-Mk sample barcode and Illumina barcodes. TruSeq adapter sequences, together with Illumina sample barcodes, were added in two successive PCR steps. The Illumina HiSeq platform was used with custom primers to sequence TCR alpha and beta cDNA libraries. Under the source paper's analysis protocol: Unique molecular identifiers were extracted from raw reads with MiGEC, and CDR3 positions were determined with MiXCR. For each individual, recombination models were inferred using an EM algorithm with the repgenHMM and IGoR tools. The analysis of shared clonotypes was done with the tcR package in R, with sharing normalized by the product of cloneset sizes. Out-of-frame nonproductive sequences were analyzed to study raw recombination free of thymic and clonal selection effects. The raw public data were reprocessed by TCRdb itself: fastp quality trimming at Q25, MiXCR clonotype calling, in-frame beta chains only. Rows with a matching CDR3 protein are joined into one entry that keeps the most common DNA and genes. V and J calls and clone size were set by TCRdb, not the authors. The sample includes about 530,000 distinct CDR3 sequences, with 13% to 15% observed a single time. Around 0.4% of the sample comes from the top ten.

The same data also contributed to another study, on yellow fever vaccine responses in identical twins. That second report states: The T cell response to vaccination in identical twins was reported by the authors to appear partly convergent and partly personalized. Focusing on identical twins, the study followed the T cell clones that responded to the vaccine, and did so with precision.

Sequences were obtained from CD4+ T cells sorted from blood. The receptor's source is a woman under 30 in good health.

The sequenced DNA is TGTGCCAGCAGTTCCCAGGGGGGGTTCAATCAGCCCCAGCATTTT. This yields the protein CASSSQGGFNQPQHF. Recombination joined TRBV12-3 or TRBV12-4 with TRBJ1-5; TRBD1 fits 7 bases in the junction. The CDR3 starts with the cysteine, ends with the phenylalanine, and has 15 residues. Only the CDR3 portion is preserved as DNA: 45 bases, with reading frame beginning at the first base. V loses 4 bases at its end and J loses 3 bases; junction bases beyond the gene matches: 6.